This is a list of T cell receptor beta chains from one sample in a study of blood T cell repertoires in COVID-19. TCRdb's copy holds only in-frame clones and misses some; the assay was immunoSEQ multiplex PCR. The repertoire includes approximately 98,000 clones, 71% of them detected once, and less than 2% sits in the top ten. Sequenced: peripheral blood. These TCRs come from a woman in her 40s with acute or convalescent COVID-19. Each CDR3 is given with its conserved first and last residue. The order of the fields is V gene, D gene, J gene, clone size, CDR3 protein, CDR3 DNA. The D gene is left open where the match is weak. Clone size is shown for a subset of rows, as once, few, many or a class of expanded clone.

v_gene: TRBV24-1
d_gene: TRBD2
j_gene: TRBJ2-3
abundance: -
CDR3aa: CATSAAGEGTDTQYF
CDR3nt: TGTGCCACCAGTGCAGCGGGGGAAGGCACAGATACGCAGTATTTT

v_gene: TRBV5-1
d_gene: TRBD1
j_gene: TRBJ2-7
abundance: -
CDR3aa: CASSLQGDGAVGGDEQYF
CDR3nt: TGCGCCAGCAGCTTGCAGGGGGATGGCGCCGTAGGGGGTGACGAGCAGTACTTC

v_gene: TRBV29-1
d_gene: TRBD1
j_gene: TRBJ2-7
abundance: -
CDR3aa: CSVEGAGGNYEQYF
CDR3nt: TGCAGCGTTGAAGGTGCAGGGGGCAACTACGAGCAGTACTTC

v_gene: TRBV29-1
d_gene: -
j_gene: TRBJ2-7
abundance: -
CDR3aa: CSVRITSYEQYF
CDR3nt: TGCAGCGTGAGAATAACTTCCTACGAGCAGTACTTC

v_gene: TRBV19
d_gene: -
j_gene: TRBJ1-1
abundance: -
CDR3aa: CASSMAAGPSNTEAFF
CDR3nt: TGTGCCAGTAGTATGGCGGCAGGGCCCTCGAACACTGAAGCTTTCTTT

v_gene: TRBV9
d_gene: -
j_gene: TRBJ2-1
abundance: -
CDR3aa: CASSVGARDYNEQFF
CDR3nt: TGTGCCAGCAGCGTAGGGGCTCGGGATTACAATGAGCAGTTCTTC

v_gene: TRBV28
d_gene: -
j_gene: TRBJ1-5
abundance: -
CDR3aa: CASSYLGGTNQPQHF
CDR3nt: TGTGCCAGCAGTTACCTAGGGGGTACCAATCAGCCCCAGCATTTT

v_gene: TRBV5-1
d_gene: -
j_gene: TRBJ1-5
abundance: -
CDR3aa: CASSLDGRGGNQPQHF
CDR3nt: TGCGCCAGCAGCTTGGATGGGAGGGGCGGCAATCAGCCCCAGCATTTT

v_gene: TRBV3-1/TRBV3-2
d_gene: -
j_gene: TRBJ2-3
abundance: -
CDR3aa: CASSQGVASTDTQYF
CDR3nt: TGTGCCAGCAGCCAAGGGGTAGCAAGCACAGATACGCAGTATTTT

v_gene: TRBV7-2
d_gene: TRBD1
j_gene: TRBJ1-1
abundance: -
CDR3aa: CASSLSRDREAFF
CDR3nt: TGTGCCAGCAGCTTATCTAGGGACAGGGAAGCTTTCTTT

v_gene: TRBV5-6
d_gene: -
j_gene: TRBJ2-5
abundance: -
CDR3aa: CASSWGFETQYF
CDR3nt: TGTGCCAGCAGCTGGGGCTTCGAGACCCAGTACTTC

v_gene: TRBV2
d_gene: TRBD1
j_gene: TRBJ2-3
abundance: -
CDR3aa: CASSGQGAGDTQYF
CDR3nt: TGTGCCAGCAGTGGACAGGGGGCAGGGGATACGCAGTATTTT

v_gene: TRBV6-1
d_gene: TRBD2
j_gene: TRBJ2-2
abundance: few
CDR3aa: CASSALPLAALGGGELFF
CDR3nt: TGTGCCAGCAGTGCACTACCACTAGCGGCCCTAGGGGGCGGGGAGCTGTTTTTT

v_gene: TRBV28
d_gene: -
j_gene: TRBJ1-5
abundance: few
CDR3aa: CASILSISNQPQHF
CDR3nt: TGTGCCAGCATTCTCTCTATTAGCAATCAGCCCCAGCATTTT

v_gene: TRBV30
d_gene: TRBD1
j_gene: TRBJ1-6
abundance: once
CDR3aa: CAWRAKPGQGGGGGSYNSPLHF
CDR3nt: TGTGCCTGGAGAGCAAAGCCAGGACAGGGGGGTGGTGGAGGCTCCTATAATTCACCCCTCCACTTT

v_gene: TRBV28
d_gene: TRBD2
j_gene: TRBJ2-4
abundance: once
CDR3aa: CASRPGGGKNIQYF
CDR3nt: TGTGCCAGCAGGCCGGGAGGCGGCAAAAACATTCAGTACTTC

v_gene: TRBV7-2
d_gene: TRBD2
j_gene: TRBJ2-3
abundance: -
CDR3aa: CASSLPLAGGFDTQYF
CDR3nt: TGTGCCAGCAGCTTACCTCTAGCGGGGGGCTTTGATACGCAGTATTTT

v_gene: TRBV15
d_gene: TRBD2
j_gene: TRBJ2-5
abundance: -
CDR3aa: CATSTRGGLETQYF
CDR3nt: TGTGCCACCAGCACACGGGGGGGCCTTGAGACCCAGTACTTC

v_gene: TRBV6-5
d_gene: TRBD2
j_gene: TRBJ2-1
abundance: -
CDR3aa: CASSLSGGNNEQFF
CDR3nt: TGTGCCAGCAGTCTTAGCGGGGGTAACAATGAGCAGTTCTTC

v_gene: TRBV28
d_gene: -
j_gene: TRBJ2-3
abundance: -
CDR3aa: CAVQERVTDTQYF
CDR3nt: TGTGCCGTTCAGGAGCGGGTCACAGATACGCAGTATTTT

v_gene: TRBV28
d_gene: -
j_gene: TRBJ2-7
abundance: -
CDR3aa: CASSLWQGSYEQYF
CDR3nt: TGTGCCAGCAGTTTATGGCAGGGTAGCTACGAGCAGTACTTC

v_gene: TRBV6-2/TRBV6-3
d_gene: TRBD2
j_gene: TRBJ2-1
abundance: -
CDR3aa: CASSYEAGGPNGNEQFF
CDR3nt: TGTGCCAGCAGTTACGAGGCGGGGGGGCCCAACGGCAATGAGCAGTTCTTC

v_gene: TRBV2
d_gene: TRBD1
j_gene: TRBJ2-3
abundance: few
CDR3aa: CASIPTGARTDTQYF
CDR3nt: TGTGCCAGCATCCCGACAGGGGCCAGGACAGATACGCAGTATTTT

v_gene: TRBV24-1
d_gene: -
j_gene: TRBJ1-5
abundance: -
CDR3aa: CATSGRGNQPQHF
CDR3nt: TGTGCCACCAGTGGACGGGGGAATCAGCCCCAGCATTTT

v_gene: TRBV24-1
d_gene: -
j_gene: TRBJ1-2
abundance: few
CDR3aa: CATSEPGLAYGYTF
CDR3nt: TGTGCCACCAGTGAGCCTGGTTTAGCCTATGGCTACACCTTC

v_gene: TRBV30
d_gene: -
j_gene: TRBJ2-6
abundance: -
CDR3aa: CAWRGDTRSGANVLTF
CDR3nt: TGTGCCTGGAGGGGGGACACCCGCTCTGGGGCCAACGTCCTGACTTTC

v_gene: TRBV6-2/TRBV6-3
d_gene: -
j_gene: TRBJ1-5
abundance: few
CDR3aa: CASSYPDGGLNQPQHF
CDR3nt: TGTGCCAGCAGTTACCCGGACGGGGGGCTCAATCAGCCCCAGCATTTT

v_gene: TRBV3-1/TRBV3-2
d_gene: -
j_gene: TRBJ2-2
abundance: -
CDR3aa: CASSQGAGRELFF
CDR3nt: TGTGCCAGCAGCCAAGGGGCAGGGAGGGAGCTGTTTTTT

v_gene: TRBV12-3/TRBV12-4
d_gene: -
j_gene: TRBJ1-1
abundance: -
CDR3aa: CASSFPNAVEAFF
CDR3nt: TGTGCCAGCAGTTTCCCTAATGCCGTAGAAGCTTTCTTT

v_gene: TRBV5-1
d_gene: TRBD1
j_gene: TRBJ2-3
abundance: once
CDR3aa: CASSPGQGVPDTQYF
CDR3nt: TGCGCCAGCAGCCCGGGACAGGGGGTCCCAGATACGCAGTATTTT

v_gene: TRBV5-1
d_gene: -
j_gene: TRBJ2-5
abundance: once
CDR3aa: CASSLAGSETQYF
CDR3nt: TGCGCCAGCAGCTTGGCAGGCTCGGAGACCCAGTACTTC

v_gene: TRBV5-1
d_gene: TRBD1
j_gene: TRBJ1-6
abundance: -
CDR3aa: CASGSGTENSPLHF
CDR3nt: TGCGCCAGCGGCTCCGGGACAGAGAATTCACCCCTCCACTTT

v_gene: TRBV5-6
d_gene: -
j_gene: TRBJ1-1
abundance: few
CDR3aa: CASSLVGRRDTEAFF
CDR3nt: TGTGCCAGCAGCTTGGTAGGTCGCAGGGACACTGAAGCTTTCTTT

v_gene: TRBV28
d_gene: -
j_gene: TRBJ1-2
abundance: -
CDR3aa: CASSLYQGGYGYTF
CDR3nt: TGTGCCAGCAGTTTATATCAGGGAGGCTATGGCTACACCTTC

v_gene: TRBV3-1/TRBV3-2
d_gene: -
j_gene: TRBJ2-7
abundance: -
CDR3aa: CASSQVNEQYF
CDR3nt: TGTGCCAGCAGCCAAGTAAACGAGCAGTACTTC

v_gene: TRBV3-1/TRBV3-2
d_gene: TRBD2
j_gene: TRBJ2-1
abundance: -
CDR3aa: CASSSRGSGASNEQFF
CDR3nt: TGTGCCAGCAGCTCGCGCGGAAGCGGGGCGTCTAATGAGCAGTTCTTC

v_gene: TRBV5-1
d_gene: -
j_gene: TRBJ2-5
abundance: few
CDR3aa: CASSRSQGQGQGETQYF
CDR3nt: TGCGCCAGCAGCCGGAGCCAAGGGCAGGGACAAGGAGAGACCCAGTACTTC

v_gene: TRBV19
d_gene: -
j_gene: TRBJ1-2
abundance: -
CDR3aa: CASSPATGLYGYTF
CDR3nt: TGTGCCAGTAGTCCAGCCACAGGGCTCTATGGCTACACCTTC

v_gene: TRBV10-3
d_gene: TRBD1
j_gene: TRBJ2-2
abundance: once
CDR3aa: CAIRGTGGTGELFF
CDR3nt: TGTGCCATCAGAGGGACAGGGGGAACCGGGGAGCTGTTTTTT

v_gene: TRBV5-1
d_gene: TRBD1
j_gene: TRBJ2-1
abundance: few
CDR3aa: CASSQGVDNEQFF
CDR3nt: TGCGCCAGCAGTCAGGGGGTAGACAATGAGCAGTTCTTC

v_gene: TRBV19
d_gene: TRBD1
j_gene: TRBJ2-6
abundance: -
CDR3aa: CASSDRVTGANVLTF
CDR3nt: TGTGCCAGTAGTGACAGGGTAACTGGGGCCAACGTCCTGACTTTC